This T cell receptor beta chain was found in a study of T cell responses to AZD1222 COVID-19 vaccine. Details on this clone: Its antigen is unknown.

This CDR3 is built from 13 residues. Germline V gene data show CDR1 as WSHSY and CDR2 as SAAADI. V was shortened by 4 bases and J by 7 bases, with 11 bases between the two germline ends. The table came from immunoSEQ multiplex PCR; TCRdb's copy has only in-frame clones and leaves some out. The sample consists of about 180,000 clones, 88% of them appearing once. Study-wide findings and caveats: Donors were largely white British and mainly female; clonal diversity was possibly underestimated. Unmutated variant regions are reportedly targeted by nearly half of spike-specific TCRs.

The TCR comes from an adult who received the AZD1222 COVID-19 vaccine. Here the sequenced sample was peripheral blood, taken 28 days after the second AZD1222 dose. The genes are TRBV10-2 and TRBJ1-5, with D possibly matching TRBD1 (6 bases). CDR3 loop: CASSAGARQPQHF. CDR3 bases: TGCGCCAGCAGTGCGGGGGCGAGACAGCCCCAGCATTTT.